A selection of T cell receptor beta chains follows, all from one sample in a study of T cells of healthy individuals. TCRdb re-analysed the 5' RACE reads in MiXCR, keeping a single row per CDR3 protein. This sample has 60,000 to 80,000 distinct CDR3 sequences, with 15% to 20% found just once. These receptors came from a human donor in good health. Both conserved end residues are part of each CDR3. The D gene is left open where the match is weak. Some rows mark clone size as missing; the rest say once, few, many or name a class of expanded clone.

size: .
V: TRBV5-1
D: TRBD2
J: TRBJ2-3
DNA: TGCGCCAGCAGCAGAGGGACTAGCGTCACAGATACGCAGTATTTT
CDR3: CASSRGTSVTDTQYF

size: .
V: TRBV10-2
D: TRBD2
J: TRBJ2-3
DNA: TGCGCCAGTAGGACTAGCGGGGGGGCAACAGATACGCAGTATTTT
CDR3: CASRTSGGATDTQYF

size: many
V: TRBV5-1
D: .
J: TRBJ2-5
DNA: TGCGCCAGCAGCTTTCGGGGGACCCAGTACTTC
CDR3: CASSFRGTQYF

size: .
V: TRBV5-1
D: .
J: TRBJ2-3
DNA: TGCGCCAGCAGCTTGCGGGGCGGAGGAACCGATACGCAGTATTTT
CDR3: CASSLRGGGTDTQYF

size: few
V: TRBV7-2
D: TRBD2
J: TRBJ2-2
DNA: TGTGCCAGCAGCTTATTAGTCGGACTAGCGGGTGGGGCCGGGGAGCTGTTTTTT
CDR3: CASSLLVGLAGGAGELFF

size: .
V: TRBV12-3/TRBV12-4
D: .
J: TRBJ1-2
DNA: TGTGCCAGCAGTGGGGCTGTCTTTGGCTACACCTTC
CDR3: CASSGAVFGYTF

size: many
V: TRBV13
D: TRBD1
J: TRBJ1-2
DNA: TGTGCCAGCAGCTCGGACAGGGCCTATGGCTACACCTTC
CDR3: CASSSDRAYGYTF

size: many
V: TRBV20-1
D: .
J: TRBJ1-3
DNA: TGCAGTGTGGCAGGGTATCCGAACTCTGGAAACACCATATATTTT
CDR3: CSVAGYPNSGNTIYF

size: .
V: TRBV2
D: .
J: TRBJ2-5
DNA: TGTGCCAGCAGTGAAGCTGTGCAGGGCAGAGAGACCCAGAACTTC
CDR3: CASSEAVQGRETQNF

size: many
V: TRBV6-8
D: .
J: TRBJ2-7
DNA: TGTGCCATTTTCGGGTTAGAGGACCTCCCGGGGGAGCAGTACTTC
CDR3: CAIFGLEDLPGEQYF

size: many
V: TRBV6-2/TRBV6-3
D: .
J: TRBJ2-5
DNA: TGTGCCAGCAGTTACGATGGCGGGATAGGGGAAGAAGAGACCCAGTACTTC
CDR3: CASSYDGGIGEEETQYF

size: .
V: TRBV20-1
D: TRBD2
J: TRBJ2-1
DNA: TGCAGTGCTAGAGGACTAGCGGGAGTCAATGAGCAGTTCTTC
CDR3: CSARGLAGVNEQFF

size: many
V: TRBV27
D: .
J: TRBJ1-1
DNA: TGTGCCAGCAGTTTGACGGGTAACACTGAAGCTTTCTTT
CDR3: CASSLTGNTEAFF

size: few
V: TRBV6-1
D: TRBD1
J: TRBJ1-5
DNA: TGTGCCAGCTTAAAGATCGGACAGGGACTCGGACAGCCCCAGCATTTT
CDR3: CASLKIGQGLGQPQHF

size: few
V: TRBV7-2
D: .
J: TRBJ2-7
DNA: TGTGCCAGCAGCTCTGGGGGCGGTTTTTATGCCTACGAGCAGTACTTC
CDR3: CASSSGGGFYAYEQYF

size: few
V: TRBV11-1
D: TRBD2
J: TRBJ2-1
DNA: TGTGCCAGCATTGGACTAGCGGGGGTGATGCATGAGCAGTTCTTC
CDR3: CASIGLAGVMHEQFF

size: few
V: TRBV2
D: TRBD1
J: TRBJ2-1
DNA: TGTGCCAGCCGAACCGGGACAGGGACGTTCTTC
CDR3: CASRTGTGTFF

size: .
V: TRBV15
D: .
J: TRBJ2-3
DNA: TGTGCCACCAGCAGCGCGCTAGATACGCAGTATTTT
CDR3: CATSSALDTQYF

size: few
V: TRBV4-1
D: .
J: TRBJ1-5
DNA: TGCGCCAGCAGCCAAGATTTGGATCAGCCCCAGCATTTT
CDR3: CASSQDLDQPQHF

size: few
V: TRBV10-3
D: TRBD1
J: TRBJ2-1
DNA: TGTGCCATCAGTGAGTTGGGACAGGGGGCGGACAATGAGCAGTTCTTC
CDR3: CAISELGQGADNEQFF

size: many
V: TRBV4-1
D: .
J: TRBJ1-6
DNA: TGCGCCAGCAGCCCAAGCAGGGAGTCACCCCTCCACTTT
CDR3: CASSPSRESPLHF

size: .
V: TRBV5-3
D: .
J: TRBJ2-3
DNA: TGTGCCAGAAGCTTAGCGGTGATCACAGATACGCAGTATTTT
CDR3: CARSLAVITDTQYF

size: few
V: TRBV4-1
D: TRBD1
J: TRBJ2-7
DNA: TGCGCCAGCAGCCAAGTGGGACAGCCGTTCGGCGAGCAGTACTTC
CDR3: CASSQVGQPFGEQYF

size: many
V: TRBV29-1
D: .
J: TRBJ2-3
DNA: TGCAGCGCCGGACAGCCCGGGGATACGCAGTATTTT
CDR3: CSAGQPGDTQYF

size: .
V: TRBV7-9
D: .
J: TRBJ1-2
DNA: TGTGCCAGCAGCTCTAGCAGGGGAGAGAATGGCTACACCTTC
CDR3: CASSSSRGENGYTF

size: .
V: TRBV12-5
D: .
J: TRBJ1-4
DNA: TGTGCTAGTGGTTTGGGAGCAACTAATGAAAAACTGTTTTTT
CDR3: CASGLGATNEKLFF

size: many
V: TRBV6-5
D: TRBD1
J: TRBJ2-7
DNA: TGTGCCAGCAGCTACTCAGGGACAGGGTCATACGAGCAGTACTTC
CDR3: CASSYSGTGSYEQYF

size: many
V: TRBV28
D: TRBD1
J: TRBJ2-2
DNA: TGTGCCAGCAGGCCCCCATCGACAGGGCCCGGGGAGCTGTTTTTT
CDR3: CASRPPSTGPGELFF

size: few
V: TRBV27
D: TRBD2
J: TRBJ2-5
DNA: TGTGCCAGCTCCGGGTTGACTAGCGGGAGTGGTGAGACCCAGTACTTC
CDR3: CASSGLTSGSGETQYF

size: .
V: TRBV18
D: TRBD2
J: TRBJ2-1
DNA: TGTGCCAGCTCACCAACGAGCGGGAGCCTATACAATGAGCAGTTCTTC
CDR3: CASSPTSGSLYNEQFF

size: .
V: TRBV7-2
D: TRBD1
J: TRBJ1-2
DNA: TGTGCCAGCAGCTCGGGACAGGCTAACTATGGCTACACCTTC
CDR3: CASSSGQANYGYTF

size: many
V: TRBV6-2/TRBV6-3
D: .
J: TRBJ2-7
DNA: TGTGCCAGCAGCTTCTCTTCCAATTCCGTGTGGGAGCAGTACTTC
CDR3: CASSFSSNSVWEQYF

size: many
V: TRBV11-2
D: .
J: TRBJ2-1
DNA: TGTGCCAGCAGCTTAGGTTTCAATGAGCAGTTCTTC
CDR3: CASSLGFNEQFF

size: .
V: TRBV4-3
D: .
J: TRBJ1-6
DNA: TGCGCCAGCAGCCACGAGGATTATAATTCACCCCTCCACTTT
CDR3: CASSHEDYNSPLHF

size: many
V: TRBV4-3
D: TRBD1
J: TRBJ1-2
DNA: TGCGCCAGCAGCCAAGATCCGGGACAGGGTCCTCTTAGCTATGGCTACACCTTC
CDR3: CASSQDPGQGPLSYGYTF

size: few
V: TRBV5-1
D: TRBD1
J: TRBJ2-2
DNA: TGCGCCAGCCCCGACAGGGAAACCGGGGAGCTGTTTTTT
CDR3: CASPDRETGELFF

size: many
V: TRBV20-1
D: .
J: TRBJ2-2
DNA: TGCAGTGCTAGGAATGCCGGGGAGCTGTTTTTT
CDR3: CSARNAGELFF

size: .
V: TRBV7-2
D: .
J: TRBJ2-2
DNA: TGTGCCAGCAGCTTAAATGCCCCCGGGGGATCGGGCACCGGGGAGCTGTTTTTT
CDR3: CASSLNAPGGSGTGELFF

size: many
V: TRBV12-3/TRBV12-4
D: .
J: TRBJ2-5
DNA: TGTGCCAGCAGTGTGCACTACGACAGTGACCAAGAGACCCAGTACTTC
CDR3: CASSVHYDSDQETQYF

size: .
V: TRBV9
D: TRBD2
J: TRBJ2-3
DNA: TGTGCCAGCAGCGTAGTTGCTAGCGGGAGCGCAGATACGCAGTATTTT
CDR3: CASSVVASGSADTQYF